A selection of T cell receptor beta chains follows, all from one sample in a study of metastatic and nonmetastatic thyroid tumors. Using MiXCR, TCRdb reanalyzed the PCR reads. The sample lists approximately 8,000 clones, approximately 30% occurring once. Sequenced material: adjacent normal tissue. The origin of the receptors is a female donor with papillary thyroid cancer or a benign thyroid nodule (not recorded which). Some clones in this sample may be carry-over from other donors' samples. Each CDR3 is given with its conserved first and last residue. Fields, in order: clone size, J gene, V gene, D gene, CDR3 DNA, CDR3 protein. The D gene is left open where the match is weak. A clone size is listed for some rows: how often the clone was seen (once, few, many), or a class if it is expanded.

>few|TRBJ1-2|TRBV11-2|.
TGTGCCAGCAGCTTAGGGTCGACAGGATCGCTGTATGGCTACACCTTC
CASSLGSTGSLYGYTF
>many|TRBJ2-3|TRBV19|TRBD1
TGTGCCAGTAGTATCTTTAAGGGGGCTCCCCACTCTAAGTATTTT
CASSIFKGAPHSKYF
>.|TRBJ2-1|TRBV6-1|.
TGTGCCAGCAGGGGGGGTGAGCAGTTCTTC
CASRGGEQFF
>many|TRBJ2-2|TRBV20-1|.
TGCAGTGCTCGCCCGACTAGGCCCCAGGGCGGGGAGCTGTTTTTT
CSARPTRPQGGELFF
>.|TRBJ2-7|TRBV20-1|TRBD1
TGCAGTGCTAGAGATCTCGACAGGGGAAGGTTCTACGAGCAGTACTTC
CSARDLDRGRFYEQYF
>medium-sized|TRBJ2-7|TRBV27|TRBD2
TGTGCCAGCAGTCAGCGGACTAGCGGGAGGGCCTTCTACGAGCAGTACTTC
CASSQRTSGRAFYEQYF
>few|TRBJ2-6|TRBV6-2/TRBV6-3|TRBD1
TGTGCCAGCAGCTTAATGGGGACAGGGGCTGGGGCCAACGTCCTGACTTTC
CASSLMGTGAGANVLTF
>many|TRBJ1-1|TRBV5-5|TRBD1
TGTGCCAGCAGCAAAAGACAGGGGAACACTGAAGCTTTCTTT
CASSKRQGNTEAFF
>large|TRBJ1-6|TRBV20-1|.
TGCAGTGCTAGGGGAACAGGGTGGGGATCACCCCTCCACTTT
CSARGTGWGSPLHF
>.|TRBJ2-2|TRBV12-3/TRBV12-4|.
TGTGCCAGCAGTGCTCAAGCCCCGGCTATCACCGGGGAGCTGTTTTTT
CASSAQAPAITGELFF
>few|TRBJ2-7|TRBV28|TRBD1
TGTGCCAGCAGTTTCGGTGGCAGGGGGCGTGAGCAGTACTTC
CASSFGGRGREQYF
>few|TRBJ2-7|TRBV6-1|.
TGTGCCAGCAGTGAATGGGGGGCGCGTCTCGAGCAGTACTTC
CASSEWGARLEQYF
>medium-sized|TRBJ2-3|TRBV6-5|.
TGTGCCAGCAGTTACCGTGGCGCAGATACGCAGTATTTT
CASSYRGADTQYF
>few|TRBJ2-7|TRBV6-2/TRBV6-3|TRBD2
TGTGCCAGCAGCCCCTCAGGGGGACTAGCGGGAGAGTACTTC
CASSPSGGLAGEYF
>many|TRBJ2-7|TRBV18|.
TGTGCCAGCTCACCACCGCGGTCCCAAGGCTACGAGCAGTACTTC
CASSPPRSQGYEQYF
>many|TRBJ1-3|TRBV5-5|.
TGTGCCAGCAGCTTGGGCAGCACGACCTCTGGAAACACCATATATTTT
CASSLGSTTSGNTIYF
>.|TRBJ2-7|TRBV20-1|.
TGCAGGCCCCAGGGTTGGGAGCAGTACTTC
CRPQGWEQYF
>many|TRBJ2-5|TRBV20-1|TRBD2
TGCAGTGCTACAACTAGCGAAGCCCAAGAGACCCAGTACTTC
CSATTSEAQETQYF
>.|TRBJ1-5|TRBV11-1|.
TGTGCCAGCAGCTTGGGGGCAGGGGCGGTCAATCAGCCCCAGCATTTT
CASSLGAGAVNQPQHF
>.|TRBJ2-5|TRBV7-2|TRBD2
TGTGCCAGCAGCTTAGGCGGGAGGGGAGAGACCCAGTACTTC
CASSLGGRGETQYF
>.|TRBJ1-2|TRBV6-1|TRBD1
TGTGCCAGCAGCGTGAGGACAGGGGAGTATGGCTACACCTTC
CASSVRTGEYGYTF
>many|TRBJ2-7|TRBV11-2|TRBD2
TGTGCCAGCAGCCCCGGACTAGCGGGAGAGTACGAGCAGTACTTC
CASSPGLAGEYEQYF
>.|TRBJ2-7|TRBV20-1|TRBD2
TGCAGTGCTCCTAAATCGGGGGGGCGCTACGAGCAGTACTTC
CSAPKSGGRYEQYF
>.|TRBJ2-6|TRBV7-2|.
TGTGCCAGCAGCCGTACTACGGGGGCCAACGTCCTGACTTTC
CASSRTTGANVLTF
>many|TRBJ2-5|TRBV19|TRBD2
TGTGCCAGTAGTATAGTGGGCGGGAGGCCGCGGGAGACCCAGTACTTC
CASSIVGGRPRETQYF
>many|TRBJ1-3|TRBV5-8|TRBD1
TGTGCCAGCAGCTTCAGGGGGCTGACTGGAAACACCATATATTTT
CASSFRGLTGNTIYF
>medium-sized|TRBJ2-1|TRBV28|.
TGTGCCAGCAGGGCACATAGCGGAGCTAATGAGCAGTTCTTC
CASRAHSGANEQFF
>few|TRBJ1-4|TRBV6-1|.
TGTGCCAGCAGAGCGCGGGGCGCTAATGAAAAACTGTTTTTT
CASRARGANEKLFF
>.|TRBJ1-3|TRBV12-3/TRBV12-4|.
TGTGCCAGCTCTGGACGCCTCTCTGGAAACACCATATATTTT
CASSGRLSGNTIYF
>.|TRBJ1-2|TRBV7-9|.
TGTGCCAGCAGCTTATGGTTGGCAGGCGATGGCTACACCTTC
CASSLWLAGDGYTF
>large|TRBJ1-2|TRBV28|.
TGTGCCAGCAGTTTAATCCGTCGGAGGGACTATGGCTACACCTTC
CASSLIRRRDYGYTF
>few|TRBJ2-5|TRBV6-5|.
TGTGCCAGCAGTTTCGGGATGGACCCAGAGACACATTTCTTC
CASSFGMDPETHFF
>many|TRBJ1-4|TRBV4-1|TRBD1
TGCGCCAGCAGCCAAAGACTCTCAGGGGGACCCGAAGAAAAACTGTTTTTT
CASSQRLSGGPEEKLFF
>few|TRBJ2-7|TRBV7-2|.
TGTGCCAGCAACTTGTCGGGGTTACAGTACTTC
CASNLSGLQYF